The sample holds a few counts of the clone carrying this TCR beta chain. Its antigen is currently unknown. This sample was included in a study of T cell repertoires in cytomegalovirus infection. Study-level information: CMV infection and matching HLA type were both indicated by public TCR beta signatures. General study points: People with CMV and the relevant HLA were identified by cumulative public TCR beta family frequency. The study found HLA-C-restricted CMV-specific TCR beta clonotypes dominating the ex vivo response.

TCRdb reanalysed the reads using MiXCR and keeps one entry per CDR3 protein. Counted here are some 350,000 distinct CDR3 sequences, over 15% occurring once; the ten biggest clones make up around 8.6%. V lost 1 base and J lost 6, with 10 bases in between. CDR1 is MGHRA and CDR2 is YSYEKL in the germline V gene. This CDR3 has 13 residues. This sequence originates from a human donor in good health (CMV status not recorded). Some clones in this sample may be carry-over from other donors' samples. Sequencing was done on a sample of PBMCs. J is TRBJ2-7 and V is TRBV4-1; a weak D match, TRBD2 (6 bases). The CDR3 protein is CASSQAPGSEQYF. The DNA for the CDR3 is TGCGCCAGCAGCCAAGCCCCCGGGAGCGAGCAGTACTTC.